This TCR beta chain was captured by sequencing in a study of low-dose radiotherapy and immunotherapy resistance in tumors. Turning to the study itself: Participants in Cohort 2 were given 1 Gy per fraction every two weeks, for 13 Gy over 26 weeks.

The germline V gene has CDR1 MNHEY and CDR2 SMNVEV (reference sequence). CDR3 length: 16 residues. The sample's time point: before trial treatment. This clonotype was detected only once. With only one base between it and a far larger clone, this is likely a read error. Covering alpha and beta chains, TRAV- and TRBV-specific primers were used for the first-strand cDNA. It was with a constant-region primer and a V-primer adapter that TCRs were amplified over approximately 20 PCR cycles. TCRdb ran MiXCR on the reads and lists one entry per CDR3 protein. The sample contains almost 40,000 distinct CDR3 sequences, less than 40% of which appear only once.

The TCR originated in a male donor with gallbladder cancer. The sequenced sample was PBMCs, obtained before treatment. The rearrangement links TRBV27 to TRBJ2-3; D is perhaps TRBD1 or TRBD2 (5 bases each). The CDR3 sequence is CAISESGTNYTDTQYF. CDR3 nucleotides: TGTGCCATCAGTGAATCCGGGACCAATTACACAGATACGCAGTATTTT.